This T cell receptor beta chain was recovered during a study of CD8 T cells in ankylosing spondylitis. Study-level points and caveats: Enrichment of disease-linked clones was reportedly significant in matched ankylosing spondylitis synovial fluid.

CDR1 and CDR2 (germline): DFQATT, SNEGSKA (reference sequence). The CDR3 covers 15 residues. V lost 1 base to trimming and J lost 7 bases; unmatched junction nucleotides: 8. TCRdb itself ran the 5' RACE reads through MiXCR, one entry per CDR3 protein. The repertoire holds 200,000 to 300,000 distinct CDR3 sequences, with roughly a quarter as singletons. This clonotype was observed a handful of times. No antigen is known for it. The sequence came from a male donor with ankylosing spondylitis or in good health (not recorded which). This chain uses TRBV20-1 with TRBJ2-1; 9 nucleotides line up with TRBD2. Input material: blood, either unsorted or a sorted T cell fraction (not recorded which). CDR3 nucleotides: TGCAGTGCTAGAGTACTAGCGGGTTTACCAAATGAGCAGTTCTTC. Translating gives CSARVLAGLPNEQFF.